Each of the 26 T cell receptor beta chains below was sequenced from the same sample in a study of cytomegalovirus exposure and HLA in healthy donors. The protocol was immunoSEQ multiplex PCR, while the TCRdb copy is restricted to in-frame clones and leaves out a portion. The data hold fewer than 120,000 clones, with around 90% observed a single time. Sample: PBMCs. The receptors originated from a woman younger than 35 in good health and CMV-seronegative.

The table lists this clone with a few counts. The chain recombines TRBV12-5 with TRBJ2-7; D remains ambiguous. CDR3 length: 15 amino acids. Germline V CDR1 and CDR2: LGHNT, FRNRAP. V gave up 1 base and J gave up 6 bases, with 16 bases separating them. CDR3: CASGLDSVLGSEQYF. CDR3 DNA: TGTGCTAGTGGTTTGGACTCGGTGCTGGGCTCCGAGCAGTACTTC.

The chain has TRBV9 and TRBJ1-2, with TRBD1 matching over 10 bases. With V trimmed by 3 bases and J by 4 bases, 3 bases remained unmatched. The germline CDR1 and CDR2 sequences are SGDLS and YYNGEE. The CDR3 runs 14 residues. CDR3 residues: CASSATGGTYGYTF. Written as DNA, the CDR3 is TGTGCCAGCAGCGCGACAGGGGGCACCTATGGCTACACCTTC.

The chain couples TRBV15 to TRBJ2-7; unclear D gene. Germline loops: CDR1 LNHNV, CDR2 YYDKDF (reference sequence). The germline V and J ends were trimmed by 1 base and 3 bases, with 7 bases remaining between them. The CDR3 has 13 residues. The CDR3 protein is CATSRASRYEQYF. DNA for the CDR3: TGTGCCACCAGCAGAGCAAGCCGCTACGAGCAGTACTTC.

The chain uses TRBV7-3 and TRBJ2-2, with TRBD1 as a possible D gene (5 bases). Germline V CDR1 and CDR2: SGHTA, FQGTGA. Between the trimmed V and J ends, which lost 8 bases and 4 bases, there was a span of 14 bases. CDR3 size: 14 residues. CDR3 in amino acids: CASAEAGSTGELFF. CDR3 DNA: TGTGCCAGCGCGGAAGCAGGGTCCACCGGGGAGCTGTTTTTT. Combining the CDR3 with reference TRBV7-3 and TRBJ2-2 gives the whole variable domain GAGVSQTPSNKVTEKGKYVELRCDPISGHTALYWYRQSLGQGPEFLIYFQGTGAADDSGLPNDRFFAVRPEGSVSTLKIQRTERGDSAVYLCASAEAGSTGELFFGEGSRLTVL.

V and J are TRBV4-3 and TRBJ2-7; possible D gene TRBD1, 5 bases. This CDR3 is built from 14 residues. Germline CDR1 reads LGHNA; CDR2 reads YSLEER. The ends were cut back, 3 bases at V and 1 base at J, with 10 bases in the middle. CDR3 protein: CASSQMDTSYEQYF. For the CDR3, the DNA is TGCGCCAGCAGCCAGATGGACACGTCCTACGAGCAGTACTTC.

The chain recombines TRBV5-1 with TRBJ1-6; 7 positions agree with TRBD1. The V gene's germline CDR1 is SGHRS and CDR2 YFSETQ. The V segment lost 2 bases and the J segment 8 bases; nucleotides outside the gene matches: 10. The CDR3 totals 16 residues. The CDR3 region is CASSFQGGGIDSPLHF. The CDR3 coding sequence is TGCGCCAGCAGCTTCCAAGGGGGCGGCATCGATTCACCCCTCCACTTT.

The V gene is TRBV27, the J gene TRBJ2-5; TRBD1 might be the D (5 bases). Per the germline V gene, CDR1 is MNHEY and CDR2 is SMNVEV (reference sequence). CDR3 size: 14 residues. With 5 bases removed from V and 5 bases from J, the gap between germline ends came to 15 bases. The CDR3 reads CASSAQGERETQYF. CDR3 nucleotides: TGTGCCAGCAGTGCCCAGGGTGAGAGGGAGACCCAGTACTTC.

The CDR3 spells CASSYWSGSSTDTQYF. Here the CDR3 DNA reads TGTGCCAGCAGTTACTGGAGCGGGAGTAGCACAGATACGCAGTATTTT. J is TRBJ2-3 and V is TRBV6-6; 8 bases fit TRBD2. CDR3 length: 16 residues. CDR1 and CDR2 from the germline V gene are MNHNY and SVGAGI (reference sequence). J lost 0 bases, V lost 1 base, and 3 bases had no gene match.

The V gene is TRBV2, the J gene TRBJ1-5; 9 bases line up with TRBD1. The CDR3 sequence is 15 residues long. Trimming at V came to 4 bases and at J to 2 bases, leaving 3 bases not matched to a gene. Germline V lookup: CDR1 SNHLY, CDR2 FYNNEI. The CDR3, as DNA: TGTGCCAGCAGTGTACAGGGGGCCCGCAATCAGCCCCAGCATTTT. This sequence encodes CASSVQGARNQPQHF.

The chain has TRBV7-2 and TRBJ2-2, with 10 bases fitting TRBD2. This CDR3 contains 17 residues. The germline V gene encodes CDR1 SGHTA and CDR2 FQGNSA. J lost 0 bases, V lost 6 bases, and 7 bases had no gene match. The CDR3 loop is CASSRLSGGANTGELFF. The CDR3 bases are TGTGCCAGCAGTAGATTAAGCGGGGGGGCGAACACCGGGGAGCTGTTTTTT.

The rearrangement links TRBV5-1 to TRBJ2-1; possible D gene TRBD2, 7 bases. Germline V gene sequence: CDR1 SGHRS, CDR2 YFSETQ. V was cut by 5 bases and J by 3 bases, with 12 bases left in between. The CDR3 has 14 amino acids. The CDR3 reads CASSSGGLYNEQFF. CDR3 bases: TGCGCCAGCAGTTCGGGGGGCCTCTACAATGAGCAGTTCTTC.

V gene TRBV9 combines with J gene TRBJ2-3; 9 bases fit TRBD2. This CDR3 is built from 17 residues. Germline V gives CDR1 SGDLS, CDR2 YYNGEE. Trimming at V came to 0 bases and at J to 0 bases, leaving 5 bases not matched to a gene. CDR3 sequence reads: CASSVAVAGASTDTQYF. CDR3 DNA: TGTGCCAGCAGCGTAGCGGTAGCGGGAGCTAGCACAGATACGCAGTATTTT.

The chain links TRBV4-1 to TRBJ2-1; TRBD1 matches 7 bases. The CDR3 covers 17 residues. Germline CDR1 and CDR2: MGHRA and YSYEKL. The ends lost 4 bases at V and 3 bases at J; junction bases unmatched: 12. CDR3 in amino acids: CASSPRLPGQIYNEQFF. DNA for the CDR3: TGCGCCAGCAGCCCCCGATTACCGGGACAGATCTACAATGAGCAGTTCTTC.

The rearrangement uses TRBV14 and TRBJ1-2; the D gene is possibly TRBD1 (5 bases). The CDR3 spans 13 residues. Trimming pared 1 base from V and 7 bases from J, leaving 10 bases between. Looked up from germline, CDR1 is SGHDN and CDR2 is FVKESK. The CDR3 nucleotides read TGTGCCAGCAGCCAAGTCCAGGACATTGGCTACACCTTC. It encodes CASSQVQDIGYTF.

The J gene is TRBJ2-7, the V gene TRBV6-5; tentatively, D is TRBD1 (6 bases). Germline V gene sequence: CDR1 MNHEY, CDR2 SVGAGI. V dropped 6 bases and J dropped 1 base, with 13 bases sitting between them. This CDR3 has 14 amino acids. This CDR3 is CASSPGQLSYEQYF. CDR3 DNA sequence: TGTGCCAGCAGCCCCGGACAGCTTTCCTACGAGCAGTACTTC.

The chain joins TRBV14 to TRBJ2-7; D uncertain. The V end was cut by 2 bases, the J end by 4 bases, with 15 bases between. Germline V gene data show CDR1 as SGHDN and CDR2 as FVKESK. The CDR3 runs to 15 residues. In nucleotides, the CDR3 is TGTGCCAGCAGCCAATGGGCCTTGTCCGTATACGAGCAGTACTTC. Protein: CASSQWALSVYEQYF.

The rearrangement links TRBV30 to TRBJ2-1, with 10 positions matching TRBD2. CDR1 is GTSNPN, CDR2 SVGIG, per germline (reference sequence). The V and J ends lost 7 bases and 3 bases, in that order; junction bases with no gene match: 12. The CDR3 sequence is 16 residues long. The CDR3 region is CASSLMERGGYNEQFF. CDR3 bases: TGTGCCTCCAGTCTTATGGAGCGGGGGGGCTACAATGAGCAGTTCTTC.

This clone was detected only once. The chain links TRBV19 to TRBJ1-2; the D is unclear. The germline gives CDR1 LNHDA, CDR2 SQIVND (reference sequence). This CDR3 is 12 amino acids long. V gave up 4 bases and J gave up 7 bases, with 10 bases separating them. In nucleotides, the CDR3 is TGTGCCAGTAGTACCCCGCCCAGTGGCTACACCTTC. This encodes CASSTPPSGYTF.

The V and J genes are TRBV10-2 and TRBJ1-6, with D uncertain. This CDR3 spans 12 amino acids. The germline CDR1 and CDR2 sequences are WSHSY and SAAADI. Between the trimmed V and J ends, which lost 6 bases and 13 bases, there was a span of 13 bases. CDR3 coding DNA: TGCGCCAGCAGCTACGGTCCTTTCCCCCTCCACTTT. It encodes CASSYGPFPLHF.

The chain joins TRBV9 to TRBJ1-3; D might be TRBD1 (5 bases). Trimming stripped 3 bases from V and 2 bases from J, with 9 bases between. The CDR3 covers 14 residues. CDR1 is SGDLS and CDR2 is YYNGEE in the germline V gene. The CDR3 sequence: CASSAPGTGNTIYF. DNA of the CDR3: TGTGCCAGCAGCGCACCAGGGACTGGAAACACCATATATTTT.

The chain uses TRBV7-2 and TRBJ2-2; D might be TRBD1 (6 bases). Germline V gene data show CDR1 as SGHTA and CDR2 as FQGNSA. V was pared by 5 bases and J by 3 bases, with 19 bases between. The CDR3 totals 17 residues. The CDR3 reads CASSPVGGQGHTGELFF. The DNA of the CDR3 is TGTGCCAGCAGCCCAGTTGGGGGTCAGGGGCACACCGGGGAGCTGTTTTTT. Looking up the rest from reference TRBV7-2 and TRBJ2-2 gives the full variable domain: GAGVSQSPSNKVTEKGKDVELRCDPISGHTALYWYRQSLGQGLEFLIYFQGNSAPDKSGLPSDRFSAERTGGSVSTLTIQRTQQEDSAVYLCASSPVGGQGHTGELFFGEGSRLTVL.

The rearrangement joins TRBV1 to TRBJ1-5. TRBV1 corresponds to a pseudogene. This CDR3 comprises 17 residues. The CDR3 protein is CTSSQDTARHSNQPQHF. The CDR3 DNA sequence: TGCACCAGCAGCCAAGATACGGCGAGGCATAGCAATCAGCCCCAGCATTTT.

The chain is built from TRBV4-1 and TRBJ2-5; 7 bases match TRBD2. CDR1 is MGHRA and CDR2 is YSYEKL in the germline V gene. V gave up 0 bases and J gave up 12 bases; unmatched junction bases: 10. This CDR3 contains 14 residues. The CDR3 region is CASSQDGEESGEYF. DNA for the CDR3: TGCGCCAGCAGCCAAGATGGAGAGGAGAGCGGGGAGTACTTC.

The chain links TRBV6-5 to TRBJ1-2, with 10 bases identical to TRBD1. Germline V gene lookup returns CDR1 MNHEY and CDR2 SVGAGI. This CDR3 is 13 amino acids long. V lost 7 bases, J lost 6 bases, and 5 bases stayed unmatched. Written as DNA, the CDR3 is TGTGCCAGCACCCTCGGGACAGGGGATGGCTACACCTTC. Translating gives CASTLGTGDGYTF.

The J gene is TRBJ2-2, the V gene TRBV2, with D perhaps TRBD1 (6 bases). This CDR3 region has 13 residues. Germline V gene sequence: CDR1 SNHLY, CDR2 FYNNEI. The V and J ends lost 4 bases and 6 bases respectively, with 9 bases between them. CDR3 nucleotide sequence: TGTGCCAGCAGTGCCGAGGGGGCCGGGGAGCTGTTTTTT. It translates to CASSAEGAGELFF.

This clone was recorded once. CDR3 protein: CASSLSPRRDTEAFF. Here the CDR3 DNA reads TGTGCCAGCAGTTTAAGTCCCCGACGGGACACTGAAGCTTTCTTT. V gene TRBV28 combines with J gene TRBJ1-1; D gene uncertain. Trimming took off 2 bases at V and 3 bases at J, with 13 bases between the two ends. This CDR3 contains 15 residues. Per germline, CDR1 MDHEN and CDR2 SYDVKM. Filled out from reference TRBV28 and TRBJ1-1, the complete variable domain reads DVKVTQSSRYLVKRTGEKVFLECVQDMDHENMFWYRQDPGLGLRLIYFSYDVKMKEKGDIPEGYSVSREKKERFSLILESASTNQTSMYLCASSLSPRRDTEAFFGQGTRLTVV.